This entry concerns a single T cell receptor (beta chain). Its antigen is unidentified. This table comes from immunoSEQ multiplex PCR, and its TCRdb copy is limited to in-frame clones, with some not included. The table lists about 130,000 clones, roughly 90% of them singletons. This entry is derived from a study of T cell responses to AZD1222 COVID-19 vaccine. Notes on the study in general: The study found vaccine-associated CD4 TCRs spanning spike, dominant at 160-218 and 743-854. The study sampled repertoires only after the peak T cell response. Unmutated variant regions are reportedly the target of nearly half of TCRs that are spike-specific.

The CDR3 has 14 residues. Germline values: CDR1 MNHEY, CDR2 SMNVEV (reference sequence). Trimming shortened V by 4 bases and J by 0 bases, and 7 bases separated the two germline ends. The sequenced sample was peripheral blood, obtained on day 0 of AZD1222 vaccination. The sequence was collected from an adult in good health. V and J are TRBV27 and TRBJ2-4; unclear D gene. CDR3 loop: CASSSASAKNIQYF. CDR3 nucleotide sequence: TGTGCCAGCAGTTCCGCTTCAGCCAAAAACATTCAGTACTTC.